The clone carrying this T cell receptor (beta chain) came up a few times. CDR1 and CDR2 (germline): MNHNS, SASEGT. The CDR3 is made up of 14 amino acids. With 4 bases removed from V and 0 bases from J, the gap between germline ends came to 9 bases. It was genomic DNA that served as the template for profiling TCR beta VDJ and CDR3. TCRdb reprocessed the reads with MiXCR, giving one entry per CDR3 protein. Found here are about half a million distinct CDR3 sequences, roughly a third of them singletons; the top ten hold roughly 0.8%. This entry is derived from a study of CD8+CD57+ T cells in acquired aplastic anemia. Study-level information: The sorted CD4+ and CD8+ cells yielded an average around 3 ug of DNA.

Before being chosen for sequencing, patients had shown CD8+CD57+ cell expansion by flow cytometry. Severe acquired aplastic anemia was diagnosed in all patients. The clonotype comes from a human donor with aplastic anemia. The sequenced material came from sorted CD4+, CD8+, or CD8+CD57+ T cells (not recorded which) from PBMCs. V usage is TRBV6-1 and J usage is TRBJ1-1; maybe TRBD1 (5 bases). This CDR3 reads CASSGQLMNTEAFF. The CDR3 DNA reads TGTGCCAGCAGTGGACAGCTCATGAACACTGAAGCTTTCTTT.